Listed here are 8 T cell receptor beta chains from one sample, sequenced in a study of T cell responses to AZD1222 COVID-19 vaccine. The protocol was immunoSEQ multiplex PCR, while the TCRdb copy is restricted to in-frame clones and leaves out a portion. The sample yields around 190,000 clones, roughly 88% seen once. The sequencing here drew on peripheral blood, taken on day 0 of AZD1222 vaccination. The receptors shown here come from an adult in good health.

The chain combines TRBV29-1 with TRBJ2-5; D is unresolved. This CDR3 contains 14 residues. Germline CDR1 SQVTM, CDR2 ANQGSEA. With 4 bases removed from V and 0 bases from J, the gap between germline ends came to 12 bases. DNA for the CDR3: TGCAGCGTTGTAACGACCCGGCACCAAGAGACCCAGTACTTC. This translates into CSVVTTRHQETQYF.

The chain has TRBV28 and TRBJ1-2, with unresolved D. Between the trimmed V and J ends, which lost 5 bases and 7 bases, there was a span of 17 bases. The CDR3 consists of 14 residues. The germline gives CDR1 MDHEN, CDR2 SYDVKM. CDR3 protein: CASSPPVRGVGYTF. CDR3 nucleotides: TGTGCCAGCAGTCCCCCCGTAAGAGGCGTTGGCTACACCTTC.

The chain carries TRBV28 and TRBJ2-5; D perhaps matches TRBD2 (7 bases). Germline-derived CDR1 and CDR2 are MDHEN and SYDVKM. The CDR3 sequence is 17 residues long. V lost 3 bases, J lost 5 bases, and 22 bases lay in between. CDR3 sequence: CASSFPFGGAQLETQYF. The CDR3 DNA reads as TGTGCCAGCAGTTTCCCTTTTGGGGGGGCGCAATTGGAGACCCAGTACTTC. The entire variable domain, with the rest obtained from reference TRBV28 and TRBJ2-5, is as follows: DVKVTQSSRYLVKRTGEKVFLECVQDMDHENMFWYRQDPGLGLRLIYFSYDVKMKEKGDIPEGYSVSREKKERFSLILESASTNQTSMYLCASSFPFGGAQLETQYFGPGTRLLVL.

The rearrangement joins TRBV2 to TRBJ2-7, with D maybe TRBD1 (6 bases). V was clipped by 8 bases and J by 5 bases, with 16 bases between them. Looked up from germline, CDR1 is SNHLY and CDR2 is FYNNEI. The CDR3 covers 13 residues. As DNA, the CDR3 is TGTGCCAGCCGGGGACACGGGGTGAACGAGCAGTACTTC. Encoded protein: CASRGHGVNEQYF.

This chain joins TRBV5-6 and TRBJ1-2; D is possibly TRBD1 (6 bases). CDR3 length: 16 residues. Trimming took off 4 bases at V and 0 bases at J, with 16 bases between the two ends. Germline V CDR1 and CDR2: SGHDT, YYEEEE. The CDR3 sequence: CASSPDRFFPNYGYTF. DNA for the CDR3: TGTGCCAGCAGCCCCGACAGGTTTTTCCCTAACTATGGCTACACCTTC. Drawing the rest from reference TRBV5-6 and TRBJ1-2, the complete variable domain is DAGVTQSPTHLIKTRGQQVTLRCSPKSGHDTVSWYQQALGQGPQFIFQYYEEEERQRGNFPDRFSGHQFPNYSSELNVNALLLGDSALYLCASSPDRFFPNYGYTFGSGTRLTVV.

The V gene is TRBV3-1 (or the pseudogene TRBV3-2), the J gene TRBJ2-7; 8 bases fit TRBD2. The germline V gene has CDR1 LGHDT and CDR2 YNNKEL (reference sequence). The CDR3 runs 14 residues. V was clipped by 4 bases and J by 1 base; unmatched bases: 3. CDR3 in amino acids: CASSRRGVSYEQYF. The CDR3 region has the DNA TGTGCCAGCAGCCGGCGGGGGGTATCCTACGAGCAGTACTTC.

This clone was detected only once. The V and J genes are TRBV14 and TRBJ1-2; 7 bases fit TRBD1. The CDR3 runs to 15 residues. CDR1 is SGHDN and CDR2 is FVKESK in the germline V gene. The V gene end was trimmed by 0 bases and the J gene end by 7 bases; junction bases not matched to a gene: 8. CDR3 coding DNA: TGTGCCAGCAGCCAAGAGGCACCGGGACAGCTTGGCTACACCTTC. Protein: CASSQEAPGQLGYTF.

This clone was detected only a few times. V usage is TRBV13 and J usage is TRBJ2-7; the D gene is possibly TRBD1 (5 bases). Trimming stripped 5 bases from V and 5 bases from J, with 22 bases between. The germline gives CDR1 PRHDT, CDR2 FYEKMQ (reference sequence). The CDR3 contains 16 residues. CDR3 sequence: CASSQGVGSTGNEQYF. The CDR3 coding sequence is TGTGCCAGCAGCCAAGGGGTTGGATCGACGGGTAACGAGCAGTACTTC.